This T cell receptor beta chain was recovered during a study of blood T cell repertoires in COVID-19. Study information: Collection of acute and convalescent COVID-19 samples took place in the United States, Italy and Spain. T cells, B-cell-depleted T cells, or PBMCs provided the cDNA or gDNA that served as material.

How the authors handled the data: Amplified reference gene primers provided the basis for estimating nucleated cell counts. The data were produced by immunoSEQ multiplex PCR, yet TCRdb's version contains in-frame clones alone and is incomplete. V and J calls and clone size are as listed in that table; D and trimming were resolved from the DNA. Among 250,000 or so clones listed, roughly 83% were seen once. Germline CDR1 MDHEN, CDR2 SYDVKM. With V trimmed by 8 bases and J by 2 bases, 11 bases remained unmatched. The CDR3 is 15 amino acids. This receptor was obtained from a man older than 75 with acute or convalescent COVID-19. Material: peripheral blood. This chain joins TRBV28 and TRBJ1-2, with 7 bases identical to TRBD1. The CDR3 spells CASVSTTGYNYGYTF. The DNA of the CDR3 is TGTGCCAGCGTTTCAACGACAGGGTACAACTATGGCTACACCTTC.